This T cell receptor beta chain appears in the sequencing data of a study of T cell responses to AZD1222 COVID-19 vaccine. The wider study: Pooling of second doses given at about 4 or about 12 weeks was done. Findings of the study overall: The donors showed a predominance of white British ancestry and of females, with possible underestimation of clonal diversity.

As regards this clone: Its specificity is unknown.

From germline, CDR1 is MNHEY and CDR2 SMNVEV (reference sequence). The CDR3 consists of 15 residues. The trim removed 6 bases at V and 4 bases at J, leaving 9 bases unmatched. Produced via immunoSEQ multiplex PCR; TCRdb's table is partial and in-frame only. In the table there are around 84,000 clones, about 82% of which are singletons. This TCR came from an adult in good health. The gene calls are TRBV27 and TRBJ1-1, with 9 bases identical to TRBD1. This material consisted of peripheral blood, taken on day 0 of AZD1222 vaccination. CDR3 sequence reads: CASSQTGGAVTEAFF. In nucleotides, the CDR3 is TGTGCCAGCAGCCAAACAGGGGGCGCGGTCACTGAAGCTTTCTTT.